The clone carrying this T cell receptor (beta chain) has a handful of counts. The antigen is not known. These data come from a study of OX40 agonist ivuxolimab in advanced cancers. The study, taken as a whole, reports: Normalized expansion of T-cell clones was also low for some nonresponders. Expanded clones belonging to CD8+ T cells outnumbered, on average, those of CD4+. Blood T cells, both CD4+ and CD8+, expanded clonally by week 6 at 0.1 to 3.0 mg/kg. Antigens targeted by the expanded peripheral T cells were not determined.

The V gene lost 5 bases and the J gene lost 7 bases, with 15 bases spanning the gap. The germline gives CDR1 SGHTA, CDR2 FQGNSA. This CDR3 region has 13 residues. Libraries were prepared by immunoSEQ multiplex PCR; TCRdb keeps only in-frame clonotypes and omits some of them. The sample holds tens of thousands of clones; 75% to 90% are singletons and the top ten take under 2.5%. This TCR was recovered from an adult with an advanced solid tumor such as melanoma, head and neck, liver or kidney cancer. This chain connects TRBV7-2 to TRBJ2-7, with no clear D. The material sequenced was CD4+ or CD8+ T cells sorted from blood, taken in a trial of the OX40 agonist ivuxolimab. DNA for the CDR3: TGTGCCAGCAGCCGAGTAATCAGTGGGGAGCAGTACTTC. It codes for CASSRVISGEQYF.